Following are 16 T cell receptor beta chains from one sample sequenced in a study of brain T cells in children with intractable seizures (dated by TCRdb to about 2021). What this sample's time point label stands for: blood from clinic visit 5 months post-surgery; TSC patient then seizure free. Libraries were built with the immunoSEQ multiplex PCR assay. What TCRdb holds here is the immuneACCESS table cut down to in-frame rearrangements. Part of the clones is not present; checked against another copy, under half of the missing clones reflect an unresolved V gene, and the others are unexplained. The sample records about 340,000 clones, 85% to 95% of which are singletons. The ten largest make up under 7% of the sample. This sample comprised peripheral blood, obtained more than 4 months after surgery. These TCRs come from a boy in the first two years of life with tuberous sclerosis and intractable seizures.

The chain carries TRBV7-2 and TRBJ2-7, with 8 bases that match TRBD2. The CDR3 has 15 amino acids. In germline, CDR1 is SGHTA, CDR2 FQGNSA. J gave up 4 bases and V 5 bases, and 10 bases lay outside the gene matches. The CDR3 here is CASSLTSVAPYEQYF. As DNA, the CDR3 is TGTGCCAGCAGCCTGACTAGCGTGGCCCCGTACGAGCAGTACTTC.

The chain joins TRBV21-1 to TRBJ1-4. TRBV21-1 is marked as a pseudogene. The CDR3 covers 15 residues. CDR3 sequence: CASSTPHPPGKKLFF. The DNA of the CDR3 is TGTGCCAGCAGCACTCCACACCCCCCTGGAAAAAAACTGTTTTTT.

The DNA of the CDR3 is TGTGCCAGCAGCAAAGGCGGCGCACGAGCATACGAGCAGTACTTC. Translation gives CASSKGGARAYEQYF. The chain couples TRBV21-1 to TRBJ2-7; the D call of TRBD2 is as the table states it, not checked on the DNA. TRBV21-1 is tagged as a pseudogene. CDR3 length: 15 residues.

CDR3 residues: CASSFRAGGETDTQYF. The DNA for the CDR3 is TGTGCCAGCAGCTTTCGAGCGGGAGGGGAAACAGATACGCAGTATTTT. V and J are TRBV11-3 and TRBJ2-3; 10 bases agree with TRBD2. Germline trimming cut 3 bases from V and 3 bases from J; bases unmatched to any gene: 6. There are 16 residues in the CDR3. Germline-derived CDR1 and CDR2 are SGHNT and YENEEA.

The table lists this clone with a count of one. This chain uses TRBV27 with TRBJ2-7; 10 nucleotides agree with TRBD1. Germline CDR1 MNHEY, CDR2 SMNVEV (reference sequence). The CDR3 contains 15 residues. V dropped 4 bases and J dropped 3; count of bases not matched to a gene: 6. CDR3 loop: CASSSRDRGLYEQYF. CDR3 DNA sequence: TGTGCCAGCAGTTCCCGGGACAGGGGTCTCTACGAGCAGTACTTC.

Only one count was recorded for this clone. The rearrangement links TRBV11-2 to TRBJ2-7; D remains ambiguous. Trimming took 1 base from V and 4 from J, leaving 11 bases between them. The CDR3 is 14 residues long. Looked up from germline, CDR1 is SGHAT and CDR2 is FQNNGV. The CDR3 DNA follows: TGTGCCAGCAGCTTAGCGGTTTACGGGTACGAGCAGTACTTC. Translated, it gives CASSLAVYGYEQYF.

J is TRBJ2-1 and V is TRBV19; TRBD2 might be the D (6 bases). Trimming pared 3 bases from V and 3 bases from J, leaving 18 bases between. This CDR3 is 17 amino acids long. Germline lookup yields CDR1 LNHDA and CDR2 SQIVND (reference sequence). CDR3: CASSMVRPGLYYNEQFF. As DNA, the CDR3 is TGTGCCAGTAGTATGGTCAGACCGGGACTCTACTACAATGAGCAGTTCTTC.

This rearrangement joins TRBV27 to TRBJ2-1, with D possibly matching TRBD2 (5 bases). The length of the CDR3 is 12 residues. The V and J ends lost 6 bases and 7 bases respectively, with 10 bases between them. Germline V gene data show CDR1 as MNHEY and CDR2 as SMNVEV (reference sequence). As DNA, the CDR3 is TGTGCCAGCAGCTGGCCGGGGAATGAGCAGTTCTTC. It encodes CASSWPGNEQFF.

The chain is built from TRBV27 and TRBJ2-1; D uncertain. Germline values: CDR1 MNHEY, CDR2 SMNVEV (reference sequence). V shed 5 bases and J shed 3 bases, with 8 bases lying between them. The CDR3 totals 13 residues. The CDR3 DNA follows: TGTGCCAGCAGTCCGCGGAACTACAATGAGCAGTTCTTC. It codes for CASSPRNYNEQFF.

The chain joins TRBV30 to TRBJ2-7, with 9 nucleotides matching TRBD2. The germline V gene has CDR1 GTSNPN and CDR2 SVGIG (reference sequence). The CDR3 is 16 amino acids. The V gene end was trimmed by 2 bases and the J gene end by 4 bases; junction bases not matched to a gene: 12. This CDR3 reads CAWSLPSGIQLYEQYF. The CDR3 coding sequence is TGTGCCTGGAGTTTACCTAGCGGGATCCAGCTTTACGAGCAGTACTTC. The whole variable domain, remainder taken from reference TRBV30 and TRBJ2-7, is SQTIHQWPATLVQPVGSPLSLECTVEGTSNPNLYWYRQAAGRGLQLLFYSVGIGQISSEVPQNLSASRPQDRQFILSSKKLLLSDSGFYLCAWSLPSGIQLYEQYFGPGTRLTVT.

V is TRBV28 and J is TRBJ1-5, with 7 positions matching TRBD1. J lost 1 base, V lost 5 bases, and 8 bases had no gene match. The germline gives CDR1 MDHEN, CDR2 SYDVKM. The CDR3 covers 16 residues. The CDR3 sequence: CASSPREGASNQPQHF. The CDR3 DNA reads TGTGCCAGCAGTCCCCGGGAGGGGGCAAGCAATCAGCCCCAGCATTTT.

The chain links TRBV9 to TRBJ1-2; D uncertain. Per the germline V gene, CDR1 is SGDLS and CDR2 is YYNGEE. Trimming took off 3 bases at V and 2 bases at J, with 8 bases between the two ends. This CDR3 has 13 amino acids. The CDR3 region has the DNA TGTGCCAGCAGCGGAGGAACAAACTATGGCTACACCTTC. Translation gives CASSGGTNYGYTF.

The chain carries TRBV5-1 and TRBJ1-2, with D uncertain. Germline V gives CDR1 SGHRS, CDR2 YFSETQ. Trimming removed 0 bases at V and 1 base at J, with 16 bases between. This CDR3 comprises 17 residues. CDR3 sequence reads: CASSLAGGSQSNYGYTF. The CDR3 region has the DNA TGCGCCAGCAGCTTGGCGGGCGGGTCCCAGAGTAACTATGGCTACACCTTC.

The chain combines TRBV19 with TRBJ1-2; D may be TRBD1 (6 bases). Germline loops: CDR1 LNHDA, CDR2 SQIVND (reference sequence). V was cut by 3 bases and J by 4 bases, with 9 bases left in between. The CDR3 runs to 13 residues. This CDR3 is CASSMDSLYGYTF. In nucleotides, the CDR3 is TGTGCCAGTAGTATGGACAGCCTCTATGGCTACACCTTC.

This chain joins TRBV5-4 and TRBJ1-1; D possibly corresponds to TRBD1 (6 bases). Germline lookup yields CDR1 SGHNT and CDR2 YYREEE (reference sequence). The CDR3 sequence is 17 residues long. With 1 base removed from V and 2 bases from J, the gap between germline ends came to 18 bases. The CDR3 DNA follows: TGTGCCAGCAGCTTGATCCGGGACACATCAGGAAACACTGAAGCTTTCTTT. Residues: CASSLIRDTSGNTEAFF.

V and J are TRBV7-8 and TRBJ1-2; no firm D call. CDR3 size: 15 residues. The V gene's germline CDR1 is SGHVS and CDR2 FQNEAQ. V lost 2 bases and J 2 bases, leaving 12 bases between the germline ends. CDR3 loop: CASSLNMASNYGYTF. The CDR3 nucleotides are TGTGCCAGCAGCTTAAATATGGCCAGCAACTATGGCTACACCTTC.